This entry describes one T cell receptor (beta chain). Its antigen is unknown. V was cut by 4 bases and J by 8 bases, with 20 bases left in between. This CDR3 spans 15 amino acids. The V gene's germline CDR1 is MNHEY and CDR2 SMNVEV (reference sequence). Profiled with immunoSEQ multiplex PCR; TCRdb holds only in-frame clones, not every one. The sample yields approximately 150,000 clones, 75% to 95% seen once. This specimen comes from a study of T cell responses to AZD1222 COVID-19 vaccine. Study-level results: Donors were largely white British and mainly female; clonal diversity was possibly underestimated.

V usage is TRBV27 and J usage is TRBJ1-2, with no clear D. The sample consisted of peripheral blood, taken 28 days after the second AZD1222 dose. The clonotype was recovered from an adult who received the AZD1222 COVID-19 vaccine. CDR3 DNA sequence: TGTGCCAGCAGTTCCCGTGGGGAAGGCTTTCAAGGCTACACCTTC. Translating gives CASSSRGEGFQGYTF.